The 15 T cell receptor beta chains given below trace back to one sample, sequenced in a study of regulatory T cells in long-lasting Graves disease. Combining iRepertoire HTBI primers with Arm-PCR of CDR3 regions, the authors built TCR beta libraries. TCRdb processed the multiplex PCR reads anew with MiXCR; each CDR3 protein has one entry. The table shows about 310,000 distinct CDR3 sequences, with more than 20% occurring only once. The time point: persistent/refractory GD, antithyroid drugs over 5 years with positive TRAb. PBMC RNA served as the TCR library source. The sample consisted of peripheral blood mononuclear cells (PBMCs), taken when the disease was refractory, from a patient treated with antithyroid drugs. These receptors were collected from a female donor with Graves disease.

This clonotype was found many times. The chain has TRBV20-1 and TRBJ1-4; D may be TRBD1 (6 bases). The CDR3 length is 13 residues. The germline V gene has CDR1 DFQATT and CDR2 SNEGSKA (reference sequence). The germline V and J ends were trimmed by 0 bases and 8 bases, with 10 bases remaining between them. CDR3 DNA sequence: TGCAGTGCTAGAGATCTCAGGGGCGAAAAACTGTTTTTT. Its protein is CSARDLRGEKLFF.

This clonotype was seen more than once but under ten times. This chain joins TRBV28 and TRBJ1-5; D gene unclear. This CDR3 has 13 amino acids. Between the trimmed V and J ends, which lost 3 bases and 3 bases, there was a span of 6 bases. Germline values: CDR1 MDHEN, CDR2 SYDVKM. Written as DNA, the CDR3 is TGTGCCAGCAGTTTGTTGGTCAATCAGCCCCAGCATTTT. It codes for CASSLLVNQPQHF.

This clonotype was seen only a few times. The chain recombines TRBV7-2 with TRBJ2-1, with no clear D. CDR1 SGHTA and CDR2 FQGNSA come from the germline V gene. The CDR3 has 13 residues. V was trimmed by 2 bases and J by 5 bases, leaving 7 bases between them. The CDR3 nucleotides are TGTGCCAGCAGCTTAACTACTAACAATGAGCAGTTCTTC. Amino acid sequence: CASSLTTNNEQFF.

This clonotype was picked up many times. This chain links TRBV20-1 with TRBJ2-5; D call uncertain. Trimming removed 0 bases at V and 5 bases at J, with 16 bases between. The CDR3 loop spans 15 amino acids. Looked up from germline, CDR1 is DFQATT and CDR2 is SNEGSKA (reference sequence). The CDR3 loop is CSARDSADVEETQYF. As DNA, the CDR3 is TGCAGTGCTAGAGATTCCGCGGACGTGGAGGAGACCCAGTACTTC.

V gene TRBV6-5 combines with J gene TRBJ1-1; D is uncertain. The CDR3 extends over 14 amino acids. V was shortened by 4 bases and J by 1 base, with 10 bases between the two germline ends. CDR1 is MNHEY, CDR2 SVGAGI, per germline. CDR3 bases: TGTGCCAGCAGTTCCAACCCAGCGAACACTGAAGCTTTCTTT. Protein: CASSSNPANTEAFF.

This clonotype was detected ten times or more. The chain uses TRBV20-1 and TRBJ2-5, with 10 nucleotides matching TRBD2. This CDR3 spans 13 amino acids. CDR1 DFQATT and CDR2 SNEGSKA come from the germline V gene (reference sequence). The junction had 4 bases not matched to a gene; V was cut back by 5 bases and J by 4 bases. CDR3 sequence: CSALLAGRETQYF. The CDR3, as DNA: TGCAGTGCTTTACTAGCGGGACGAGAGACCCAGTACTTC.

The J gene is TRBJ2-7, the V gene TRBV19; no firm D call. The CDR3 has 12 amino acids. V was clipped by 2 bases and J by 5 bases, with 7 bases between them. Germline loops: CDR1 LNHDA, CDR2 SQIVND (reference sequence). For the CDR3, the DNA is TGTGCCAGTAGTATAACGACGGACGAGCAGTACTTC. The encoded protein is CASSITTDEQYF.

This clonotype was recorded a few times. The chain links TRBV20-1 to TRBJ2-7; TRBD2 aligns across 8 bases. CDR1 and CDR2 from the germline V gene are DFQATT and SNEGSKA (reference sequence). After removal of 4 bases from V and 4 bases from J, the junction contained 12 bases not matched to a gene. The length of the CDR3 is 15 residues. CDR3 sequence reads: CSANSGTRMTYEQYF. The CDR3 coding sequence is TGCAGTGCTAACTCCGGGACTAGGATGACTTACGAGCAGTACTTC.

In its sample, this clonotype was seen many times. CDR3 sequence reads: CASSLASPGGETQYF. Written as DNA, the CDR3 is TGTGCCAGCAGCTTAGCCTCCCCGGGGGGCGAGACCCAGTACTTC. This chain links TRBV7-2 with TRBJ2-5, with a tentative D call TRBD2 (7 bases). In germline, CDR1 is SGHTA, CDR2 FQGNSA. V dropped 0 bases and J dropped 5 bases, with 13 bases sitting between them. The CDR3 covers 15 residues.

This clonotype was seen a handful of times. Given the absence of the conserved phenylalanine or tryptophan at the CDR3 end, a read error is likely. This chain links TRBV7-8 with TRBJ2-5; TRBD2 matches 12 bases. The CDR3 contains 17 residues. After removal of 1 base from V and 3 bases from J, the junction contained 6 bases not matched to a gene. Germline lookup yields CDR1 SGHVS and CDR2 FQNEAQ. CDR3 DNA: TGTGCCAGCAGCTTAGTGGGACTAGCGGGTCGGAAAGAGACCCAGTACCTC. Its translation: CASSLVGLAGRKETQYL.

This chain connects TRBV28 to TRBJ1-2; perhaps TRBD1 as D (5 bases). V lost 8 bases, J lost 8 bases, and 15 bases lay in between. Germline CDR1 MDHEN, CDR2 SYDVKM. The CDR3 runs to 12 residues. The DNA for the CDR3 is TGTGCCAGCTCCGGGGGGACCTCGGGCTACACCTTC. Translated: CASSGGTSGYTF.

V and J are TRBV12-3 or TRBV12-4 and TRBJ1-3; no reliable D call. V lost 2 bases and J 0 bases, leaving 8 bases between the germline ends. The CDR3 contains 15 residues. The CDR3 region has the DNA TGTGCCAGCAGTTTAATGCTAACCTCTGGAAACACCATATATTTT. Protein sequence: CASSLMLTSGNTIYF.

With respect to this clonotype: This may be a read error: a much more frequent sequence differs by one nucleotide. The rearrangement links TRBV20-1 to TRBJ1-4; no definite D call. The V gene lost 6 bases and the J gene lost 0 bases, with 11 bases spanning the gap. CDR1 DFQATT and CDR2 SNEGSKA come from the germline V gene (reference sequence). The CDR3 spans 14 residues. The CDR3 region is CSAGRSPTNEKLFF. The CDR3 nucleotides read TGCAGTGCCGGCAGGAGTCCAACTAATGAAAAACTGTTTTTT.

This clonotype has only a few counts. The CDR3 region is CASSPGRVEEKLFF. The CDR3 DNA follows: TGTGCCAGCTCACCAGGCAGGGTGGAAGAAAAACTGTTTTTT. The chain has TRBV18 and TRBJ1-4; weak D call: TRBD1 (5 bases). The germline gives CDR1 KGHSH, CDR2 LQKENI. The length of the CDR3 is 14 residues. With 2 bases removed from V and 8 bases from J, the gap between germline ends came to 12 bases. Using reference TRBV18 and TRBJ1-4 for the parts outside the CDR3, the full variable domain is NAGVMQNPRHLVRRRGQEARLRCSPMKGHSHVYWYRQLPEEGLKFMVYLQKENIIDESGMPKERFSAEFPKEGPSILRIQQVVRGDSAAYFCASSPGRVEEKLFFGSGTQLSVL.

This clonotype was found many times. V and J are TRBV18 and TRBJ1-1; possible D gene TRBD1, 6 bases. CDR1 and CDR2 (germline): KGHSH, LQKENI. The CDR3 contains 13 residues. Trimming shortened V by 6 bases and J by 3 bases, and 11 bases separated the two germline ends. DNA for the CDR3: TGTGCCAGCTCTAGGGACACGGACACTGAAGCTTTCTTT. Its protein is CASSRDTDTEAFF. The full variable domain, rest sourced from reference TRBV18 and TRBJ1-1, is NAGVMQNPRHLVRRRGQEARLRCSPMKGHSHVYWYRQLPEEGLKFMVYLQKENIIDESGMPKERFSAEFPKEGPSILRIQQVVRGDSAAYFCASSRDTDTEAFFGQGTRLTVV.